The 8 T cell receptor beta chains given below trace back to one sample, sequenced in a study of blood T cell repertoires in COVID-19. TCRdb keeps only in-frame clones here, not all; method: immunoSEQ multiplex PCR. The sample consists of around 300,000 clones, approximately 90% of them appearing once. The sequenced material came from PBMCs or T cells enriched from blood (not recorded which). Receptors were obtained from a woman aged 60-70 years in a cohort exposed to, infected with or recovered from COVID-19 (not recorded which).

The gene calls are TRBV2 and TRBJ2-5, with D perhaps TRBD2 (5 bases). The V gene's germline CDR1 is SNHLY and CDR2 FYNNEI. The ends were cut back, 4 bases at V and 1 base at J, with 13 bases in the middle. This CDR3 is 15 amino acids long. The CDR3 DNA reads as TGTGCCAGCAGTGGTCCGGCGGGCCTCCAAGAGACCCAGTACTTC. Its protein product is CASSGPAGLQETQYF.

The chain combines TRBV27 with TRBJ2-3, with 13 bases fitting TRBD2. Germline-derived CDR1 and CDR2 are MNHEY and SMNVEV (reference sequence). The CDR3 loop spans 15 amino acids. J lost 10 bases, V lost 5 bases, and 9 bases had no gene match. CDR3 amino acids: CASSPQGLAGEPQYF. In DNA, the CDR3 is TGTGCCAGCAGTCCCCAAGGACTAGCGGGAGAACCGCAGTATTTT.

The chain has TRBV2 and TRBJ1-6; TRBD1 is a possible D gene (5 bases). V gave up 6 bases and J gave up 7 bases, with 13 bases separating them. CDR1 is SNHLY and CDR2 is FYNNEI in the germline V gene. The CDR3 covers 14 residues. CDR3 DNA: TGTGCCAGCAGAGCGGGACGGCTGAATTCACCCCTCCACTTT. Translating it yields CASRAGRLNSPLHF.

As DNA, the CDR3 is TGTGCCAGCAGCTTACGCCCTGCGACTAATGAAAAACTGTTTTTT. Protein: CASSLRPATNEKLFF. V usage is TRBV11-2 and J usage is TRBJ1-4; D is unresolved. CDR1 and CDR2 (germline): SGHAT, FQNNGV. This CDR3 contains 15 residues. Trimming took 2 bases from V and 2 from J, leaving 9 bases between them.

The chain employs TRBV20-1 and TRBJ1-5, with D possibly being TRBD1 (5 bases). Germline lookup yields CDR1 DFQATT and CDR2 SNEGSKA (reference sequence). CDR3 length: 15 amino acids. V dropped 3 bases and J dropped 2 bases, with 14 bases sitting between them. CDR3 sequence (DNA): TGCAGTGCTAGTCTCAGGGTCGGAGGCAATCAGCCCCAGCATTTT. This codes for CSASLRVGGNQPQHF.

The chain has TRBV6-2 or TRBV6-3 and TRBJ2-3; D may be TRBD2 (6 bases). The CDR3 runs to 16 residues. V was cut by 4 bases and J by 5 bases, with 19 bases left in between. Germline V CDR1 and CDR2: MNHEY, SVGEGT. The DNA for the CDR3 is TGTGCCAGCAGTTCGAGTCGGTTCCGGCGGGGAGATACGCAGTATTTT. Encoded protein: CASSSSRFRRGDTQYF.

The chain uses TRBV11-2 and TRBJ2-3; 7 nucleotides agree with TRBD2. With 2 bases clipped from V and 3 bases from J, the junction kept 14 bases outside the gene matches. Germline V gives CDR1 SGHAT, CDR2 FQNNGV. This CDR3 has 18 residues. CDR3 sequence reads: CASSLTSVGLVRTDTQYF. The CDR3 nucleotides are TGTGCCAGCAGCTTAACGTCGGTTGGACTAGTGAGAACAGATACGCAGTATTTT.

The chain joins TRBV11-3 to TRBJ2-7, with TRBD1 matching 7 bases. Germline V gene lookup returns CDR1 SGHNT and CDR2 YENEEA. This CDR3 is built from 13 residues. The junction had 8 bases not matched to a gene; V was cut back by 6 bases and J by 6 bases. The CDR3 sequence: CASSRQGLTEQYF. The CDR3 nucleotides read TGTGCCAGCAGTCGACAGGGTCTTACCGAGCAGTACTTC.